This is a list of T cell receptor beta chains from one sample in a study of CD8 T cells in Susac syndrome. From the immunoSEQ multiplex PCR reads, TCRdb called clonotypes with MiXCR, one entry per CDR3 protein. Of around 160,000 distinct CDR3 sequences in the sample, roughly 95% were seen once. Sequenced: CD4+ T cells from PBMCs. The receptors come from a human donor with multiple sclerosis. The CDR3 runs from the conserved cysteine through the conserved F or W. Fields, in order: V gene, D gene, clone size, J gene, CDR3 protein, CDR3 DNA. A D gene is named only where the DNA matches it firmly. Clone sizes are given selectively: once, few, many, or a class where the clone is expanded.

>TRBV7-2|TRBD2|-|TRBJ2-3
CASSRSGGTDTQYF
TGTGCCAGCAGCCGTAGCGGGGGGACAGATACGCAGTATTTT
>TRBV6-1|-|-|TRBJ1-1
CASSVPGQSWGTEAFF
TGTGCCAGCAGCGTTCCGGGACAATCCTGGGGGACTGAAGCTTTCTTT
>TRBV20-1|TRBD2|-|TRBJ2-4
CSASRGSGGNIQYF
TGCAGTGCCTCCCGCGGGAGCGGCGGAAACATTCAGTACTTC
>TRBV6-5|-|-|TRBJ1-2
CASSYAGRSYGYTF
TGTGCCAGCAGTTACGCGGGGCGCTCCTATGGCTACACCTTC
>TRBV18|TRBD1|-|TRBJ1-5
CASSPQTGGDQPQHF
TGTGCCAGCTCACCACAGACAGGGGGAGATCAGCCCCAGCATTTT
>TRBV29-1|-|-|TRBJ2-1
CSVDRGMADPRDEQFF
TGCAGCGTTGATAGGGGGATGGCCGACCCCCGGGATGAGCAGTTCTTC
>TRBV4-1|-|once|TRBJ2-4
CASSQENIQYF
TGCGCCAGCAGCCAAGAGAACATTCAGTACTTC
>TRBV14|-|-|TRBJ2-1
CASSTHRRFDSYNEQFF
TGTGCCAGCAGCACCCACCGACGGTTCGACTCCTACAATGAGCAGTTCTTC
>TRBV6-5|-|-|TRBJ2-3
CASGLDVGDTQYF
TGTGCCAGCGGATTAGACGTTGGAGATACGCAGTATTTT
>TRBV4-2|-|-|TRBJ2-4
CASSQDGRIEAKNIQYF
TGTGCCAGCAGCCAAGATGGGAGAATTGAGGCCAAAAACATTCAGTACTTC
>TRBV6-2/TRBV6-3|-|-|TRBJ2-1
CASSYQGLGEWEQFF
TGTGCCAGCAGTTACCAGGGGTTAGGGGAATGGGAGCAGTTCTTC